This T cell receptor beta chain was captured in a study of Ad26.COV2.S vaccination and SARS-CoV-2 variants. Overall study: Recipients of Ad26.COV2.S got it intramuscularly, once or twice 56 days apart.

Treatment described: approximately 18 received Ad26.COV2.S at low or high dose, single or two shots; about 5 received placebo; per-sample allocation not given. All samples were drawn on day 63, counting from the first vaccine or placebo injection. Sequencing used immunoSEQ multiplex PCR; TCRdb keeps in-frame clones, though not all of them. Among roughly 510,000 clones, about 83% were seen once, and the ten largest hold roughly 13%. The TCR originated in a person aged 18-65 years who received the Ad26.COV2.S COVID-19 vaccine or a placebo. The sample in question was peripheral blood, obtained in a trial of Ad26.COV2.S vaccine versus placebo.

The CDR3 spells CASSQTQGTEAFF. The DNA for the CDR3 is TGCGCCAGCAGCCAAACACAGGGCACTGAAGCTTTCTTT. The chain recombines TRBV4-3 with TRBJ1-1; possibly TRBD1 for D (6 bases). Trimming took off 2 bases at V and 4 bases at J, with 8 bases between the two ends. The CDR3 totals 13 residues. CDR1 and CDR2 (germline): LGHNA, YSLEER.